Included here is one TCR beta chain sequence, with context. This sample is part of a study of blood T cell repertoires in COVID-19. The V gene lost 1 base and the J gene lost 0 bases, with 7 bases spanning the gap. From germline, CDR1 is GTSNPN and CDR2 SVGIG (reference sequence). This CDR3 has 14 residues. The table came from immunoSEQ multiplex PCR; TCRdb's copy has only in-frame clones and leaves some out. The sample contains under 200,000 clones, about 82% of which appear only once. V is TRBV30 and J is TRBJ2-1; perhaps TRBD1 as D (5 bases). The TCR originated in an older man with active or convalescent COVID-19. The source material was peripheral blood. Here the CDR3 DNA reads TGTGCCTGGAGTGCTGACAGCTCCTACAATGAGCAGTTCTTC. It yields the protein CAWSADSSYNEQFF. Looking up the rest from reference TRBV30 and TRBJ2-1 gives the full variable domain: SQTIHQWPATLVQPVGSPLSLECTVEGTSNPNLYWYRQAAGRGLQLLFYSVGIGQISSEVPQNLSASRPQDRQFILSSKKLLLSDSGFYLCAWSADSSYNEQFFGPGTRLTVL.